The clone carrying this T cell receptor beta chain was seen a handful of times. Its cognate antigen is unknown. The sample is drawn from a study of OX40 agonist ivuxolimab in advanced cancers. Study in general: Recorded diagnoses for dose-escalation patients were hepatocellular carcinoma, melanoma, renal cell or head and neck cancer. The group had a mean age of about 60 years, ranged from roughly 20 to 79, and was around 82% male.

The CDR3 loop spans 16 amino acids. CDR1 is SGHTA, CDR2 FQGTGA, per germline. V lost 5 bases, J lost 6 bases, and 12 bases stayed unmatched. Study-level results: CD8+ T cells were the subset that, on average, had more expanded clones than CD4+. Among expanded peripheral T cells, antigen specificity went undetermined.

Sequenced by immunoSEQ multiplex PCR; TCRdb stores in-frame clones only, minus some. Of about 40,000 clones listed, roughly four fifths were seen once; the top ten hold roughly 2.5%. The chain combines TRBV7-3 with TRBJ2-1; 8 nucleotides align to TRBD2. This sequence originates from an adult with an advanced solid tumor such as melanoma, head and neck, liver or kidney cancer. Specimen: CD4+ or CD8+ T cells sorted from blood, collected in a trial of the OX40 agonist ivuxolimab. CDR3 nucleotides: TGTGCCAGCAGCCCGTCGACTAGCGCCGGCATCAATGAGCAGTTCTTC. Translation gives CASSPSTSAGINEQFF.